The clone carrying this T cell receptor beta chain was picked up many times. Its antigen is as yet unknown. The source of the sample is a study of T cell repertoires in cytomegalovirus infection. Findings and caveats of the study: Identification of carriers of CMV plus the relevant HLA was achieved through cumulative public TCR beta family frequency.

TCRdb used MiXCR to reprocess the reads, holding one entry per CDR3 protein. The repertoire holds approximately 500,000 distinct CDR3 sequences, with approximately 11% as singletons. Deletions cut 5 bases from V and 9 bases from J, with 8 bases between. The CDR3 runs to 11 residues. Input material: PBMCs. The chain links TRBV12-3 or TRBV12-4 to TRBJ2-1; D not resolved. The TCR comes from a human donor in good health (CMV status not recorded). Some clones in this sample may be carry-over from other donors' samples. CDR3 DNA: TGTGCCAGCAGTCGGAAGGGTGAGCAGTTCTTC. It yields the protein CASSRKGEQFF.